Presented here are 20 T cell receptor beta chains from one specimen sequenced in a study of T cell responses to AZD1222 COVID-19 vaccine. The table came from immunoSEQ multiplex PCR; TCRdb's copy has only in-frame clones and leaves some out. The sample holds about 130,000 clones, roughly 92% seen once. Sequenced here: peripheral blood, sampled on day 0 of AZD1222 vaccination. These TCRs come from an adult in good health.

The chain couples TRBV28 to TRBJ2-2; no clear D. The CDR3 is 15 residues long. The V gene's germline CDR1 is MDHEN and CDR2 SYDVKM. The ends were cut back, 7 bases at V and 2 bases at J, with 14 bases in the middle. In nucleotides, the CDR3 is TGTGCCAGCACCCTCCTGGGCAGAAACACCGGGGAGCTGTTTTTT. Its translation is CASTLLGRNTGELFF.

The J gene is TRBJ2-1, the V gene TRBV27; D unresolved. V was cut by 2 bases and J by 9 bases, with 14 bases left in between. CDR3 length equals 14 residues. CDR1 is MNHEY and CDR2 is SMNVEV in the germline V gene (reference sequence). The CDR3: CASSLRSASSEQFF. DNA for the CDR3: TGTGCCAGCAGTTTACGATCGGCCAGCTCTGAGCAGTTCTTC.

This chain links TRBV9 with TRBJ1-4; D unclear. Germline assignment: CDR1 SGDLS and CDR2 YYNGEE. This CDR3 is 13 amino acids long. The V end lost 4 bases, the J end lost 3 bases, and 7 bases lay between the germline ends. CDR3 in DNA: TGTGCCAGCAGCATCTCGGCTAATGAAAAACTGTTTTTT. Its translation is CASSISANEKLFF. Variable domain in full (rest from reference TRBV9 and TRBJ1-4): DSGVTQTPKHLITATGQRVTLRCSPRSGDLSVYWYQQSLDQGLQFLIQYYNGEERAKGNILERFSAQQFPDLHSELNLSSLELGDSALYFCASSISANEKLFFGSGTQLSVL.

V is TRBV7-9 and J is TRBJ1-2; D unclear. The CDR3 is made up of 13 amino acids. V lost 2 bases, J lost 2 bases, and 6 bases lay in between. Germline CDR1 is SEHNR and CDR2 is FQNEAQ (reference sequence). The CDR3 DNA follows: TGTGCCAGCAGCTTATCGCAGAACTATGGCTACACCTTC. Protein: CASSLSQNYGYTF.

The V call is TRBV27, the J call TRBJ2-3, with 8 bases aligning to TRBD1. J was trimmed by 3 bases and V by 2 bases; bases with no gene match: 4. Germline CDR1 and CDR2: MNHEY and SMNVEV (reference sequence). There are 15 residues in the CDR3. CDR3: CASSLTRGPTDTQYF. CDR3 sequence (DNA): TGTGCCAGCAGTTTAACCAGGGGGCCTACAGATACGCAGTATTTT.

The chain joins TRBV19 to TRBJ1-2, with 11 positions matching TRBD1. Germline V gene lookup returns CDR1 LNHDA and CDR2 SQIVND (reference sequence). The junction had 7 bases not matched to a gene; V was cut back by 9 bases and J by 7 bases. This CDR3 region has 13 residues. CDR3 in amino acids: CASRGQGVGGYTF. CDR3 in DNA: TGTGCCAGCCGGGGACAGGGGGTCGGTGGCTACACCTTC.

The gene calls are TRBV12-3 or TRBV12-4 and TRBJ2-2; no definite D call. The length of the CDR3 is 13 residues. Trimming pared 6 bases from V and 4 bases from J, leaving 9 bases between. CDR3 region: CASRGGGTGELFF. The CDR3, as DNA: TGTGCCAGCAGGGGTGGTGGCACCGGGGAGCTGTTTTTT.

This clone turned up a few times. The CDR3: CASSSQGDTYEQYF. Here the CDR3 DNA reads TGCGCCAGCAGTAGTCAGGGGGATACCTACGAGCAGTACTTC. V gene TRBV4-1 combines with J gene TRBJ2-7; 7 nucleotides align to TRBD1. J gave up 2 bases and V 6 bases, and 7 bases lay outside the gene matches. The CDR3 loop spans 14 amino acids. Germline loops: CDR1 MGHRA, CDR2 YSYEKL.

This clone was observed a single time. The chain links TRBV6-5 to TRBJ2-4; tentative D call: TRBD2 (7 bases). Per germline, CDR1 MNHEY and CDR2 SVGAGI. The CDR3 is 15 residues long. V lost 10 bases and J 8 bases, leaving 24 bases between the germline ends. The CDR3 is CATSPGGLSGHIQYF. CDR3 coding DNA: TGTGCCACCTCTCCCGGGGGGCTGAGCGGGCACATTCAGTACTTC.

The chain recombines TRBV5-1 with TRBJ1-1; 8 nucleotides agree with TRBD1. Germline CDR1 is SGHRS and CDR2 is YFSETQ. This CDR3 is 15 amino acids long. V trimming: 0 bases; J trimming: 8 bases; junction bases outside the gene matches: 9. As DNA, the CDR3 is TGCGCCAGCAGCTTGGGTCTCGGACAGGGCGGGGAAGCTTTCTTT. Protein: CASSLGLGQGGEAFF.

CDR3 bases: TGCGCCAGCAGTGACCAGGGACAGGGATCTTTCTTT. Its protein product is CASSDQGQGSFF. This rearrangement joins TRBV10-2 to TRBJ1-1; TRBD1 matches 9 bases. CDR3 length: 12 residues. Germline CDR1 reads WSHSY; CDR2 reads SAAADI. V shed 3 bases, J shed 12 bases, and the junction held 5 bases outside the gene matches.

This chain connects TRBV7-7 to TRBJ2-2, with 7 bases matching TRBD1. Per germline, CDR1 SSHAT and CDR2 FNYEAQ (reference sequence). The J segment lost 6 bases and the V segment lost 0 bases, leaving 7 bases of the junction unmatched. The CDR3 runs to 16 residues. The CDR3 nucleotides read TGTGCCAGCAGCTTAGCGTCTACAGGGGTTGCCGGGGAGCTGTTTTTT. Amino acids: CASSLASTGVAGELFF.

This clone was seen a few times. The chain uses TRBV25-1 and TRBJ2-3; tentatively, D is TRBD2 (6 bases). Trimming removed 6 bases from V and 4 bases from J, with 17 bases in between. The CDR3 sequence is 15 residues long. Germline CDR1 reads MGHDK; CDR2 reads SYGVNS. The CDR3 loop reads CASRPGLPGPDTQYF. The CDR3 region has the DNA TGTGCCAGCAGACCGGGACTTCCGGGCCCAGATACGCAGTATTTT.

The chain joins TRBV7-3 to TRBJ2-7; TRBD2 matches at 9 bases. CDR3 length equals 15 residues. V lost 5 bases, J lost 4 bases, and 9 bases stayed unmatched. CDR1 and CDR2 from the germline V gene are SGHTA and FQGTGA. The CDR3 DNA reads TGTGCCAGCAGCCCAACAGCGGGAGGCCGATACGAGCAGTACTTC. Protein sequence: CASSPTAGGRYEQYF.

The V gene is TRBV5-4, the J gene TRBJ2-7; the match to TRBD1 covers 9 bases. The CDR3 is 15 amino acids. Unmatched junction bases numbered 7, after V lost 2 bases and J lost 4 bases. The germline V gene has CDR1 SGHNT and CDR2 YYREEE (reference sequence). CDR3 residues: CASSFPAGQGYEQYF. The CDR3 region has the DNA TGTGCCAGCAGCTTCCCCGCGGGACAGGGTTACGAGCAGTACTTC.

This clone showed up just once. The V gene is TRBV4-1, the J gene TRBJ1-5; D gene ambiguous. The CDR3 contains 15 residues. V was shortened by 0 bases and J by 11 bases, with 17 bases between the two germline ends. CDR1 MGHRA and CDR2 YSYEKL come from the germline V gene. This chain's CDR3 is CASSQEFGRAGTQHF. The CDR3 DNA follows: TGCGCCAGCAGCCAAGAGTTCGGCCGCGCTGGAACCCAGCATTTT.

The chain combines TRBV2 with TRBJ2-2; a possible D gene is TRBD1 (5 bases). V gave up 4 bases and J gave up 4 bases, with 16 bases separating them. Germline V gene lookup returns CDR1 SNHLY and CDR2 FYNNEI. The CDR3 covers 16 residues. This CDR3 is CASSAVGAGFTGELFF. The CDR3 DNA sequence: TGTGCCAGCAGTGCGGTAGGGGCAGGGTTCACCGGGGAGCTGTTTTTT.

The chain combines TRBV28 with TRBJ1-2, with D possibly being TRBD1 (6 bases). Deletions cut 3 bases from V and 3 bases from J, with 8 bases between. This CDR3 spans 13 amino acids. Germline CDR1 is MDHEN and CDR2 is SYDVKM. CDR3: CASSFRGHYGYTF. The CDR3, as DNA: TGTGCCAGCAGTTTCAGGGGCCACTATGGCTACACCTTC.

This CDR3 is CASVRDMITDSPLHF. The DNA of the CDR3 is TGTGCCAGCGTCCGGGACATGATAACGGATTCACCCCTCCACTTT. V and J are TRBV2 and TRBJ1-6, with D possibly being TRBD1 (6 bases). From germline, CDR1 is SNHLY and CDR2 FYNNEI. The germline V and J ends were trimmed by 8 bases and 8 bases, with 19 bases remaining between them. This CDR3 contains 15 residues.

This clone was seen once. The genes are TRBV7-2 and TRBJ2-1; D gene unclear. This CDR3 region has 15 residues. V shed 5 bases and J shed 2 bases, with 13 bases lying between them. Germline CDR1 reads SGHTA; CDR2 reads FQGNSA. CDR3 nucleotide sequence: TGTGCCAGCAGCCTAGACACGCGACCCTACAATGAGCAGTTCTTC. Protein sequence: CASSLDTRPYNEQFF.